This entry concerns a single T cell receptor (beta chain). This sample is drawn from a study of blood T cell repertoires in COVID-19. As for the study in general: Sample material is recorded as cDNA or gDNA derived from T cells, B-cell-depleted T cells, or PBMCs.

Original processing notes: Estimation of nucleated cell counts relied on the amplification of reference gene primers. Some clones are missing from TCRdb's copy, which holds only in-frame ones; the method was immunoSEQ multiplex PCR. Clone size and the V and J calls come from that table; the DNA yielded D and trimming. The table lists 200,000 to 250,000 clones, roughly 80% of them singletons. This sequence originates from a woman in her seventies with active or convalescent COVID-19. The sequenced sample consisted of peripheral blood.

CDR3 residues: CASSPGVQGENSPLHF. The CDR3 DNA reads TGTGCCAGCAGCCCAGGGGTTCAGGGTGAAAATTCACCCCTCCACTTT. The gene calls are TRBV21-1 and TRBJ1-6; the table names TRBD1, a call not compared with the DNA. TRBV21-1 counts as a pseudogene. The CDR3 loop spans 16 amino acids.